This T cell receptor beta chain originates from a study of T cells in narcolepsy. Study-level background: Enrolled donors included narcolepsy type 1 or type 2 patients and healthy controls.

After removal of 9 bases from V and 5 bases from J, the junction contained 4 bases not matched to a gene. The CDR3 has 13 amino acids. Germline V CDR1 and CDR2: LNHDA, SQIVND (reference sequence). Sequencing used immunoSEQ multiplex PCR; TCRdb keeps in-frame clones, though not all of them. The data hold about 32,000 clones, with about 76% observed a single time. General study findings and limits: Autoreactive HCRT-specific and TRIB2-specific clonotypes were marked in same-patient CSF-versus-blood CD4+ comparisons. Autoreactive clonotypes reportedly recurred in blood of same and different patients, not controls.

A word on this clone: Its antigen is unknown.

The genes are TRBV19 and TRBJ1-5; 10 bases align to TRBD1. The sequenced material came from CD45RA- memory CD4+ T cells from PBMCs. The clonotype was recovered from a human donor with narcolepsy. DNA for the CDR3: TGTGCCAGCTCCGACAGGGGGCATCAGCCCCAGCATTTT. Protein product: CASSDRGHQPQHF.